The T cell receptor beta chain under discussion was sequenced for a study of T cells in Graves' hyperthyroidism and ophthalmopathy. Study results and limitations: Blood also held most thyroid clonotypes expanded beyond 0.001.

The CDR3 extends over 15 amino acids. Germline-derived CDR1 and CDR2 are SGHRS and YFSETQ. The V end was cut by 4 bases, the J end by 2 bases, with 15 bases between. There are a few counts of this clonotype. Its antigen is unknown. RNA transcripts gave rise to amplified TCR beta CDR3 regions. The HTBI primer set was used in a first-round RT-PCR of the TCR CDR3. TCRdb re-called the multiplex PCR reads with MiXCR, one entry per CDR3 protein. In the table there are 200,000 to 250,000 distinct CDR3 sequences, 15% to 20% of which are singletons. The source of this sequence is a man aged 50-59 years with Graves' hyperthyroidism. The material sequenced was blood. The genes are TRBV5-1 and TRBJ2-5; D may match TRBD1 or TRBD2 (5 bases each). This CDR3 reads CASSRSGTLQETQYF. CDR3 bases: TGCGCCAGCAGCCGATCCGGGACCTTACAAGAGACCCAGTACTTC.